This T cell receptor (beta chain) comes out of a study of blood T cell repertoires in COVID-19. The wider study: Spain, Italy and the United States supplied samples that represented acute and convalescent COVID-19. From T cells, B-cell-depleted T cells, or PBMCs came the material, which was cDNA or gDNA.

In the source study's methods: Using reference gene primer amplification, nucleated cell counts were estimated. Measured with immunoSEQ multiplex PCR; TCRdb has only the in-frame clones, and not every one. V, J and clone size are taken as reported in that table, and D and trimming were inferred from the DNA itself. This sample has some 260,000 clones; roughly 83% occur once, and the top ten carry approximately 9.1%. The CDR3 has 14 residues. The rearrangement uses TRBV1 and TRBJ1-1; the DNA was not compared with TRBD1, the D call given in the table. TRBV1 is deemed a pseudogene. Material: peripheral blood. The sequence was obtained from a man of 80 years or more with acute or convalescent COVID-19. This CDR3 is CTSSETGLNTEAFF. The CDR3 DNA reads TGCACCAGCAGCGAGACAGGCTTGAACACTGAAGCTTTCTTT.